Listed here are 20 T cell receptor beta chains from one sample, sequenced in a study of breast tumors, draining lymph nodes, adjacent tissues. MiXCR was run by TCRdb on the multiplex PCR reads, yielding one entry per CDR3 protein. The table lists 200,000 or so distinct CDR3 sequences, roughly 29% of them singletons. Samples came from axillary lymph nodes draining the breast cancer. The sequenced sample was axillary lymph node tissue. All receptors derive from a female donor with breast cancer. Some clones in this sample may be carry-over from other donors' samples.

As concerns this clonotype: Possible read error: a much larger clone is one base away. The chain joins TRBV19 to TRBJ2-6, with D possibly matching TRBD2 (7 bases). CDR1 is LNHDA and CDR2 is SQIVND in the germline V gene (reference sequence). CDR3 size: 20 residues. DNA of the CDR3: TGTGCCAGTAGGGCTTTGAGTTTTAGGGGGGGCGAGGTTGGGGCCACCGTCCTGACTTTC. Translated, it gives CASRALSFRGGEVGATVLTF.

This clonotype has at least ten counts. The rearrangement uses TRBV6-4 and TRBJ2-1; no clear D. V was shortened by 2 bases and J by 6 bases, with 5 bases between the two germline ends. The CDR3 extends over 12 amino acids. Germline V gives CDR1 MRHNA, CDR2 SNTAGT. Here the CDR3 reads CASSDGTNEQFF. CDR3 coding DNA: TGTGCCAGCAGTGACGGTACCAATGAGCAGTTCTTC.

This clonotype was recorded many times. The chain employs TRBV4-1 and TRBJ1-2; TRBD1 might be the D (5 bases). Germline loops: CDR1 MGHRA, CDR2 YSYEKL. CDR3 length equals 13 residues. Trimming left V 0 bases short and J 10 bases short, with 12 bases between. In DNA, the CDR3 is TGCGCCAGCAGCCAAGAAGCCGGGGGAGCCTACACCTTC. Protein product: CASSQEAGGAYTF.

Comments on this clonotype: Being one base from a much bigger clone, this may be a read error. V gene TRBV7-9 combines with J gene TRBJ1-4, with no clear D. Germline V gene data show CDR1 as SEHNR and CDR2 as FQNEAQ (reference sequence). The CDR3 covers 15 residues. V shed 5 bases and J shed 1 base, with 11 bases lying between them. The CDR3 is CASSTWDVTNEKLFF. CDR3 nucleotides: TGTGCCAGCAGCACCTGGGATGTAACTAATGAAAAACTGTTTTTT.

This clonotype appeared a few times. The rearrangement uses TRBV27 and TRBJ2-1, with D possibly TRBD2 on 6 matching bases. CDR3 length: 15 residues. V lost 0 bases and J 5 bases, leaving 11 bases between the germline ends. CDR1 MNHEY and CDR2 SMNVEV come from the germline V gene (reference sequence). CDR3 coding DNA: TGTGCCAGCAGTTTATCCTATAGCGGAAACAATGAGCAGTTCTTC. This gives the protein CASSLSYSGNNEQFF.

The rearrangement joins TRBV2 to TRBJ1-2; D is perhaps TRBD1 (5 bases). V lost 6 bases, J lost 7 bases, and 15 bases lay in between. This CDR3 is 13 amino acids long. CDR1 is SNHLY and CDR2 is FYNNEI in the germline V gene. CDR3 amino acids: CASREAFRGGYTF. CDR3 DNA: TGTGCCAGCAGGGAGGCATTTAGGGGTGGCTACACCTTC.

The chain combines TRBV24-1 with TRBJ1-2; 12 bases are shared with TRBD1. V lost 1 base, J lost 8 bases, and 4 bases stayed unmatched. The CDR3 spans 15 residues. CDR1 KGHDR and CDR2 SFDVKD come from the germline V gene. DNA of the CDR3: TGTGCCACCAGTGATTTTATGGGACAGGGGGCAGGCTACACCTTC. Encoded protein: CATSDFMGQGAGYTF.

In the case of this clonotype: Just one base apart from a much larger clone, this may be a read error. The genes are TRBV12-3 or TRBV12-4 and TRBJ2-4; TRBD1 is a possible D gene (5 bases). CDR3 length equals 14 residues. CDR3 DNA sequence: TGTGCCAGCAGTCGTGACAGTATCAAAGACATTCAGTACTTC. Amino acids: CASSRDSIKDIQYF.

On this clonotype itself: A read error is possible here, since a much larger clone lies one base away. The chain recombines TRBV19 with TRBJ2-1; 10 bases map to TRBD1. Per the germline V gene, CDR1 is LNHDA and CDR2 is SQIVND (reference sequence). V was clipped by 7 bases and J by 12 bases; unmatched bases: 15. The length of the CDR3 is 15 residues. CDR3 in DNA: TGTGCCAGTACAATCCCGGGACAGGGGAATTATGGGCAGTTCTTC. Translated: CASTIPGQGNYGQFF.

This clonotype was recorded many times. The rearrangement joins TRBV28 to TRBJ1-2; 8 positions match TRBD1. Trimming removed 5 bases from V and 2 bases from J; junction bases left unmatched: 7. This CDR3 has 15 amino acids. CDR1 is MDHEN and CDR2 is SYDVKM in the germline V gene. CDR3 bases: TGTGCCAGCAGTACTCGGACAGGGAAGAACTATGGCTACACCTTC. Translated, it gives CASSTRTGKNYGYTF.

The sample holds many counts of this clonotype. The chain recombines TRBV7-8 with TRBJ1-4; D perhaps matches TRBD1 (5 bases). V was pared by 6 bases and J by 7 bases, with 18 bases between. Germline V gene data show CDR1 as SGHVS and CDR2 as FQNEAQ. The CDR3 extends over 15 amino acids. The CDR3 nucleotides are TGTGCCAGCAGTGCCGCAATGGGGGGTAGTGAAAAACTGTTTTTT. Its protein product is CASSAAMGGSEKLFF. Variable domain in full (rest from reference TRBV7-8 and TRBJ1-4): GAGVSQSPRYKVAKRGQDVALRCDPISGHVSLFWYQQALGQGPEFLTYFQNEAQLDKSGLPSDRFFAERPEGSVSTLKIQRTQQEDSAVYLCASSAAMGGSEKLFFGSGTQLSVL.

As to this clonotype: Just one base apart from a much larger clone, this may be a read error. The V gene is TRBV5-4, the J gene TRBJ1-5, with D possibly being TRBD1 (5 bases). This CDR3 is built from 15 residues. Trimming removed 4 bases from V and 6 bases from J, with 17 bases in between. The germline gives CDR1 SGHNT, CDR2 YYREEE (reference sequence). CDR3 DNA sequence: TGTGCCAGCAGCCCCTGCCCCAGTGGGGGTCAGCCCCAGCATTTT. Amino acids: CASSPCPSGGQPQHF.

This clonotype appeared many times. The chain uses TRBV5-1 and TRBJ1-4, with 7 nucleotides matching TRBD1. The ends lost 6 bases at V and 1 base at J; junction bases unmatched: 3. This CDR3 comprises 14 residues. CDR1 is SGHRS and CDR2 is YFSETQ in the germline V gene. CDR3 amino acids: CASKTGETNEKLFF. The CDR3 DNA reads TGCGCCAGCAAAACAGGGGAAACTAATGAAAAACTGTTTTTT.

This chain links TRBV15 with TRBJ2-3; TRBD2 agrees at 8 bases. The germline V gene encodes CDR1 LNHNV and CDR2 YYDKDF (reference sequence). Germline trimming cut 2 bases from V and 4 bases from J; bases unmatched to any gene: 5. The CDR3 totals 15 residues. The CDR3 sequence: CATSRSGLAPDTQYF. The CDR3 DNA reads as TGTGCCACCAGCAGAAGCGGACTAGCCCCAGATACGCAGTATTTT.

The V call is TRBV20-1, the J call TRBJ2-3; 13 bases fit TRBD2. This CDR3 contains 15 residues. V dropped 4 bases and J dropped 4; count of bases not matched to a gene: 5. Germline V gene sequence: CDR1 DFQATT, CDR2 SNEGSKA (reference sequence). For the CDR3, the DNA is TGCAGTGCTACCGGGACTAGCGGGAACTCAGATACGCAGTATTTT. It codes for CSATGTSGNSDTQYF.

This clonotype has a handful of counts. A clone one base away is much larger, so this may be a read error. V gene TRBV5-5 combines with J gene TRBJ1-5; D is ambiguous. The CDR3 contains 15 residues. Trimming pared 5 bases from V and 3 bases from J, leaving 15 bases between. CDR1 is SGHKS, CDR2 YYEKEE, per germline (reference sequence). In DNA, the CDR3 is TGTGCCAGCAGTTATGCTCTGGCGCTCAATCAGCCCCAGCATTTT. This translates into CASSYALALNQPQHF.

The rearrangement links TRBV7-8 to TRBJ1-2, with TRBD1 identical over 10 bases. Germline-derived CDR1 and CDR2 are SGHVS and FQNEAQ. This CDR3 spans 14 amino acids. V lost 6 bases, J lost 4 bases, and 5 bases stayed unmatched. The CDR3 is CASSDRGRLYGYTF. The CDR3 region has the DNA TGTGCCAGCAGTGACAGGGGGCGACTCTATGGCTACACCTTC.

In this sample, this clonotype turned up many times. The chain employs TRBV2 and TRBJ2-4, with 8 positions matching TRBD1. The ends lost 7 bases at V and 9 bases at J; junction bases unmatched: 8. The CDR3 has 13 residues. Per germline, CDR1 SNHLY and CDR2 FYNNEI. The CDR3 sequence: CASKTGQVGIQYF. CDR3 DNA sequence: TGTGCCAGCAAGACGGGACAGGTCGGCATTCAGTACTTC.

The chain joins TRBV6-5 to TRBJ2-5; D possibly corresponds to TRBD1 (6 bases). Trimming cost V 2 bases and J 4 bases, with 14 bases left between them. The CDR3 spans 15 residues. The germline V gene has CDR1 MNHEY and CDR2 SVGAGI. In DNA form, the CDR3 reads TGTGCCAGCAGTTACACGACAGGTTCCGGAGAGACCCAGTACTTC. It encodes CASSYTTGSGETQYF.

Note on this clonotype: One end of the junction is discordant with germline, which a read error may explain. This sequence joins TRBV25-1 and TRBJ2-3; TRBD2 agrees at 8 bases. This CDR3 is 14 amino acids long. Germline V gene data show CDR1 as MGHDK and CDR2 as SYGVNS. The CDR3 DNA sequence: TGTGCCAGCAGTGAAGCGGGGGGCACAGATACGCGGTATTTT. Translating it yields CASSEAGGTDTRYF.